The 21 T cell receptor beta chains in this list originate from one sample, sequenced in a study of T cells in Graves' hyperthyroidism and ophthalmopathy. The investigators amplified TCR beta CDR3 regions from RNA transcripts. HTBI primers were employed in a first-round RT-PCR of the TCR CDR3. MiXCR was run by TCRdb on the multiplex PCR reads, yielding one entry per CDR3 protein. Of fewer than 650,000 distinct CDR3 sequences in the sample, approximately 14% were seen once. What was sequenced was blood. These receptors originate from a woman aged 40 to 49 with Graves' ophthalmopathy.

In this sample, this clonotype turned up many times. The chain couples TRBV20-1 to TRBJ2-7; 8 bases agree with TRBD2. CDR3 length: 15 amino acids. With V trimmed by 4 bases and J by 7 bases, 15 bases remained unmatched. Germline V lookup: CDR1 DFQATT, CDR2 SNEGSKA (reference sequence). In nucleotides, the CDR3 is TGCAGTGCTATATTAGCGGGGTTCTCGTTATCGGAGCAGTACTTC. Amino acid sequence: CSAILAGFSLSEQYF.

This chain joins TRBV6-1 and TRBJ1-1, with 7 bases identical to TRBD1. Losses at the gene ends were 8 bases for V and 0 bases for J; bases not matched to a gene: 3. Germline V gene sequence: CDR1 MNHNS, CDR2 SASEGT. This CDR3 contains 13 residues. CDR3 DNA sequence: TGTGCCAGCTTCGGGACAGTGAACACTGAAGCTTTCTTT. This codes for CASFGTVNTEAFF.

This clonotype has ten or more counts. The V call is TRBV28, the J call TRBJ1-1; 7 bases match TRBD1. V trimming: 3 bases; J trimming: 7 bases; junction bases outside the gene matches: 5. The germline V gene encodes CDR1 MDHEN and CDR2 SYDVKM. CDR3 length: 13 residues. The CDR3 loop is CASSLTGLGEAFF. DNA of the CDR3: TGTGCCAGCAGTTTGACAGGGCTCGGTGAAGCTTTCTTT.

This clonotype has at least ten counts. The chain couples TRBV6-5 to TRBJ2-7; tentatively, D is TRBD1 or TRBD2 (5 bases each). Germline V gene lookup returns CDR1 MNHEY and CDR2 SVGAGI. V was pared by 4 bases and J by 4 bases, with 17 bases between. The CDR3 runs to 15 residues. This CDR3 reads CASSSGPGTAYEQYF. The CDR3 DNA is TGTGCCAGCAGTTCCGGTCCCGGGACGGCATACGAGCAGTACTTC.

At least ten counts were recorded for this clonotype. The chain links TRBV30 to TRBJ2-7; 8 positions agree with TRBD2. The CDR3 length is 14 residues. After removal of 2 bases from V and 3 bases from J, the junction contained 6 bases not matched to a gene. Germline lookup yields CDR1 GTSNPN and CDR2 SVGIG (reference sequence). CDR3 DNA: TGTGCCTGGAGTCGTCGGGAGGGGATCTACGAGCAGTACTTC. Translation: CAWSRREGIYEQYF.

This clonotype was seen ten or more times. The chain recombines TRBV7-2 with TRBJ2-5, with 8 bases matching TRBD1. Germline-derived CDR1 and CDR2 are SGHTA and FQGNSA. This CDR3 region has 15 residues. V shed 5 bases, J shed 2 bases, and the junction held 7 bases outside the gene matches. CDR3 sequence: CASSLMGQAQETQYF. Written as DNA, the CDR3 is TGTGCCAGCAGCCTTATGGGACAGGCTCAAGAGACCCAGTACTTC.

The sample holds many counts of this clonotype. The chain joins TRBV7-8 to TRBJ1-1; D is undetermined. The CDR3 has 15 amino acids. The V end lost 5 bases, the J end lost 1 base, and 14 bases lay between the germline ends. Germline CDR1 reads SGHVS; CDR2 reads FQNEAQ. CDR3: CASSPREGPNTEAFF. The DNA for the CDR3 is TGTGCCAGCAGCCCCCGGGAGGGCCCGAACACTGAAGCTTTCTTT. The full variable domain, in which reference TRBV7-8 and TRBJ1-1 provide the parts outside the CDR3, is GAGVSQSPRYKVAKRGQDVALRCDPISGHVSLFWYQQALGQGPEFLTYFQNEAQLDKSGLPSDRFFAERPEGSVSTLKIQRTQQEDSAVYLCASSPREGPNTEAFFGQGTRLTVV.

V usage is TRBV12-3 or TRBV12-4 and J usage is TRBJ2-7; TRBD2 agrees at 9 bases. Trimming took 7 bases from V and 6 from J; bases not matched to a gene: 13. The CDR3 totals 15 residues. CDR3 DNA sequence: TGTGCCAGCACCCCCCCTAGCGGGACGTTCAGCGAGCAGTACTTC. Protein sequence: CASTPPSGTFSEQYF.

This clonotype was counted many times. The DNA of the CDR3 is TGTGCCAGCAAGGGGGACAGCATGAACACTGAAGCTTTCTTT. Residues: CASKGDSMNTEAFF. The chain links TRBV2 to TRBJ1-1; 7 bases fit TRBD1. V was pared by 7 bases and J by 0 bases, with 5 bases of the junction left unmatched. CDR1 is SNHLY, CDR2 FYNNEI, per germline. CDR3 length equals 14 residues.

This clonotype turned up a few times. The rearrangement uses TRBV4-1 and TRBJ1-2; D call uncertain. CDR1 and CDR2 (germline): MGHRA, YSYEKL. The CDR3 extends over 14 amino acids. Trimming removed 3 bases at V and 0 bases at J, with 8 bases between. The CDR3 spells CASSQLNANYGYTF. The CDR3 coding sequence is TGCGCCAGCAGCCAGCTGAATGCTAACTATGGCTACACCTTC.

This clonotype has ten or more counts. The chain links TRBV11-2 to TRBJ1-2, with 8 bases fitting TRBD1. The CDR3 sequence is 15 residues long. CDR1 and CDR2 (germline): SGHAT, FQNNGV. The V and J ends lost 0 bases and 3 bases, in that order; junction bases with no gene match: 3. The CDR3 nucleotides read TGTGCCAGCAGCTTAGAGGGACAGGCCCACTATGGCTACACCTTC. This translates into CASSLEGQAHYGYTF.

In its sample, this clonotype was seen many times. This sequence joins TRBV28 and TRBJ2-2; D unresolved. The CDR3 loop spans 15 amino acids. Trimming pared 3 bases from V and 0 bases from J, leaving 8 bases between. Germline V lookup: CDR1 MDHEN, CDR2 SYDVKM. The CDR3 region is CASSFWGANTGELFF. The CDR3 DNA is TGTGCCAGCAGTTTTTGGGGTGCGAACACCGGGGAGCTGTTTTTT. The entire variable domain, with the rest obtained from reference TRBV28 and TRBJ2-2, is as follows: DVKVTQSSRYLVKRTGEKVFLECVQDMDHENMFWYRQDPGLGLRLIYFSYDVKMKEKGDIPEGYSVSREKKERFSLILESASTNQTSMYLCASSFWGANTGELFFGEGSRLTVL.

This clonotype showed up many times. The chain couples TRBV28 to TRBJ1-1, with unresolved D. Between the trimmed V and J ends, which lost 7 bases and 3 bases, there was a span of 6 bases. Germline V gene sequence: CDR1 MDHEN, CDR2 SYDVKM. There are 11 residues in the CDR3. This CDR3 reads CASTGDTEAFF. DNA for the CDR3: TGTGCCAGCACCGGGGACACTGAAGCTTTCTTT.

This clonotype was seen at least ten times. V usage is TRBV20-1 and J usage is TRBJ2-7, with 10 bases lining up with TRBD1. The CDR3 totals 12 residues. Germline CDR1 is DFQATT and CDR2 is SNEGSKA (reference sequence). The J segment lost 6 bases and the V segment lost 4 bases, leaving 3 bases of the junction unmatched. CDR3 DNA sequence: TGCAGTGCTATGGACAGGGGGGGCGAGCAGTACTTC. Protein product: CSAMDRGGEQYF.

This clonotype was seen ten or more times. The chain has TRBV28 and TRBJ1-1; D unclear. Germline V gives CDR1 MDHEN, CDR2 SYDVKM. Trimming removed 1 base at V and 4 bases at J, with 7 bases between. The CDR3 has 13 amino acids. The CDR3 region is CASSLFVGTEAFF. CDR3 in DNA: TGTGCCAGCAGTTTATTTGTCGGCACTGAAGCTTTCTTT.

This clonotype has a count of ten or more. The rearrangement joins TRBV2 to TRBJ2-2; TRBD1 might be the D (5 bases). The CDR3 runs 15 residues. The V end was cut by 3 bases, the J end by 1 base, with 9 bases between. Per the germline V gene, CDR1 is SNHLY and CDR2 is FYNNEI. The CDR3 DNA follows: TGTGCCAGCAGTGACAGGGTATGGAACACCGGGGAGCTGTTTTTT. This sequence encodes CASSDRVWNTGELFF.

This clonotype has more than one count but fewer than ten. The V gene is TRBV11-1, the J gene TRBJ2-7; TRBD1 matches at 7 bases. V shed 3 bases and J 3 bases; nucleotides not matched to a gene: 5. CDR3 length equals 14 residues. CDR1 and CDR2 (germline): SGHAT, FQDESV (reference sequence). In DNA, the CDR3 is TGTGCCAGCAGCTTCGTTTCAGGGGGCTACGAGCAGTACTTC. Encoded protein: CASSFVSGGYEQYF.

There are many counts of this clonotype. This chain joins TRBV28 and TRBJ2-7, with no clear D. CDR3 length equals 14 residues. Trimming left V 4 bases short and J 3 bases short, with 13 bases between. Looked up from germline, CDR1 is MDHEN and CDR2 is SYDVKM. The CDR3: CASSYSEEIYEQYF. CDR3 in DNA: TGTGCCAGCAGTTATTCTGAGGAGATCTACGAGCAGTACTTC.

This clonotype was recorded many times. The rearrangement uses TRBV20-1 and TRBJ1-5; weak D call: TRBD1 (5 bases). V was trimmed by 6 bases and J by 4 bases, leaving 13 bases between them. CDR3 size: 13 residues. Germline loops: CDR1 DFQATT, CDR2 SNEGSKA (reference sequence). CDR3 sequence reads: CSALGGGNQPQHF. DNA of the CDR3: TGCAGTGCCCTCGGGGGGGGGAATCAGCCCCAGCATTTT.

This clonotype was recorded many times. The chain uses TRBV19 and TRBJ2-2; a possible D gene is TRBD1 (6 bases). The CDR3 has 14 residues. The V end was cut by 4 bases, the J end by 5 bases, with 11 bases between. CDR1 and CDR2 (germline): LNHDA, SQIVND (reference sequence). This CDR3 is CASSNLQGTGELFF. The CDR3 DNA reads as TGTGCCAGTAGTAACCTCCAGGGGACCGGGGAGCTGTTTTTT. Filled out from reference TRBV19 and TRBJ2-2, the complete variable domain reads DGGITQSPKYLFRKEGQNVTLSCEQNLNHDAMYWYRQDPGQGLRLIYYSQIVNDFQKGDIAEGYSVSREKKESFPLTVTSAQKNPTAFYLCASSNLQGTGELFFGEGSRLTVL.

The V and J genes are TRBV28 and TRBJ1-5; D gene uncertain. Germline CDR1 and CDR2: MDHEN and SYDVKM. The CDR3 has 16 amino acids. V lost 5 bases, J lost 3 bases, and 17 bases lay in between. The CDR3 loop is CASSLRTVIINQPQHF. The CDR3 nucleotides read TGTGCCAGCAGTCTCCGGACTGTGATTATCAATCAGCCCCAGCATTTT. Based on the CDR3 plus reference TRBV28 and TRBJ1-5, the full variable domain is DVKVTQSSRYLVKRTGEKVFLECVQDMDHENMFWYRQDPGLGLRLIYFSYDVKMKEKGDIPEGYSVSREKKERFSLILESASTNQTSMYLCASSLRTVIINQPQHFGDGTRLSIL.